The rows below give T cell receptor beta chains drawn from one sample of a study of cytomegalovirus exposure and HLA in healthy donors. Clones were read by immunoSEQ multiplex PCR, and TCRdb kept only the in-frame ones, dropping some. In all, the sample yields around 51,000 clones. Sequencing was carried out using PBMCs. Receptor source: a woman aged 40 to 50 in good health and CMV-seronegative. CDR3s include the opening cysteine and the closing phenylalanine or tryptophan. The D gene is left open where the match is weak. A clone size is listed for some rows: how often the clone was seen (once, few, many), or a class if it is expanded.

v_gene: TRBV7-3
j_gene: TRBJ2-7
abundance: .
d_gene: .
CDR3aa: CASSLRGPSSEQYF
CDR3nt: TGTGCCAGCAGCTTAAGGGGGCCCTCATCCGAGCAGTACTTC

v_gene: TRBV4-2
j_gene: TRBJ1-5
abundance: .
d_gene: .
CDR3aa: CASSQDPGLGQPQHF
CDR3nt: TGTGCCAGCAGCCAGGATCCGGGACTAGGTCAGCCCCAGCATTTT

v_gene: TRBV18
j_gene: TRBJ1-5
abundance: .
d_gene: TRBD1
CDR3aa: CASSQDRVVQPQHF
CDR3nt: TGTGCCAGCTCACAGGACAGGGTAGTTCAGCCCCAGCATTTT

v_gene: TRBV30
j_gene: TRBJ1-1
abundance: .
d_gene: .
CDR3aa: CAWAVQENTEAFF
CDR3nt: TGTGCCTGGGCCGTACAGGAGAACACTGAAGCTTTCTTT

v_gene: TRBV19
j_gene: TRBJ2-5
abundance: medium-sized
d_gene: TRBD2
CDR3aa: CASGLAGQETQYF
CDR3nt: TGTGCCAGCGGACTAGCGGGACAAGAGACCCAGTACTTC

v_gene: TRBV4-3
j_gene: TRBJ2-7
abundance: .
d_gene: TRBD2
CDR3aa: CASSQDRTSGTEQYF
CDR3nt: TGCGCCAGCAGCCAAGATAGGACTAGCGGTACCGAGCAGTACTTC

v_gene: TRBV30
j_gene: TRBJ2-2
abundance: .
d_gene: TRBD2
CDR3aa: CAWSVLAGAGELFF
CDR3nt: TGTGCCTGGAGTGTACTGGCGGGAGCCGGGGAGCTGTTTTTT

v_gene: TRBV20-1
j_gene: TRBJ1-2
abundance: .
d_gene: .
CDR3aa: CSATYYGYTF
CDR3nt: TGCAGTGCTACGTACTATGGCTACACCTTC

v_gene: TRBV19
j_gene: TRBJ2-1
abundance: .
d_gene: TRBD2
CDR3aa: CASSTGLAVYNEQFF
CDR3nt: TGTGCCAGTAGTACCGGGCTAGCGGTATACAATGAGCAGTTCTTC

v_gene: TRBV18
j_gene: TRBJ2-1
abundance: .
d_gene: TRBD1
CDR3aa: CASSPPQGAEFF
CDR3nt: TGTGCCAGCTCACCACCCCAGGGGGCCGAGTTCTTC

v_gene: TRBV15
j_gene: TRBJ2-3
abundance: .
d_gene: TRBD2
CDR3aa: CATQLSTSGSRDTQYF
CDR3nt: TGTGCCACCCAGCTATCGACTAGCGGGAGCAGAGATACGCAGTATTTT

v_gene: TRBV6-5
j_gene: TRBJ2-7
abundance: .
d_gene: TRBD1
CDR3aa: CASSYDRGAHEQYF
CDR3nt: TGTGCCAGCAGTTACGACAGGGGCGCCCACGAGCAGTACTTC

v_gene: TRBV7-9
j_gene: TRBJ2-3
abundance: .
d_gene: TRBD2
CDR3aa: CASSKSSGGSTDTQYF
CDR3nt: TGTGCCAGCAGTAAATCGAGCGGGGGCAGCACAGATACGCAGTATTTT

v_gene: TRBV6-6
j_gene: TRBJ2-3
abundance: .
d_gene: .
CDR3aa: CASRLTASTDTQYF
CDR3nt: TGTGCCAGTAGACTAACGGCTAGCACAGATACGCAGTATTTT

v_gene: TRBV7-2
j_gene: TRBJ2-7
abundance: .
d_gene: TRBD1
CDR3aa: CASSLLGTGGYEQYF
CDR3nt: TGTGCCAGCAGCTTACTCGGGACAGGGGGCTACGAGCAGTACTTC

v_gene: TRBV7-2
j_gene: TRBJ1-5
abundance: .
d_gene: .
CDR3aa: CASSARQNQPQHF
CDR3nt: TGTGCCAGCAGCGCGCGACAGAATCAGCCCCAGCATTTT

v_gene: TRBV7-2
j_gene: TRBJ1-1
abundance: .
d_gene: .
CDR3aa: CASTLGYRNTEAFF
CDR3nt: TGTGCCAGCACCCTTGGCTACAGAAACACTGAAGCTTTCTTT

v_gene: TRBV12-5
j_gene: TRBJ2-2
abundance: .
d_gene: TRBD1
CDR3aa: CASGNTGGVGLSGELFF
CDR3nt: TGTGCTAGTGGGAATACAGGGGGCGTGGGTCTTTCCGGGGAGCTGTTTTTT